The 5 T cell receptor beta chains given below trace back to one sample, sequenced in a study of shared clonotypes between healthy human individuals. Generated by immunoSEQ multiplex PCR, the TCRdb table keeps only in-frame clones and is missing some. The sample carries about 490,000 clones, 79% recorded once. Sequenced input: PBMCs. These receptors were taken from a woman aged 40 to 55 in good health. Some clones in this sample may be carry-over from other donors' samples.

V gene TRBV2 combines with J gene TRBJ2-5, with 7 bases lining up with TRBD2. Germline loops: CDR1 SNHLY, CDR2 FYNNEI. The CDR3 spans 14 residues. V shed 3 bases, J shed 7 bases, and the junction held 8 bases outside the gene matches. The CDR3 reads CASSDRTSYPTQYF. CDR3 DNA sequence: TGTGCCAGCAGTGATCGGACTAGTTATCCGACCCAGTACTTC. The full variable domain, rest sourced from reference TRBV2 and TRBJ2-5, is EPEVTQTPSHQVTQMGQEVILRCVPISNHLYFYWYRQILGQKVEFLVSFYNNEISEKSEIFDDQFSVERPDGSNFTLKIRSTKLEDSAMYFCASSDRTSYPTQYFGPGTRLLVL.

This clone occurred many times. This CDR3 reads CASSPTGANNQPQHF. CDR3 DNA sequence: TGTGCCAGCTCACCAACGGGGGCGAACAATCAGCCCCAGCATTTT. V usage is TRBV18 and J usage is TRBJ1-5; TRBD1 might be the D (6 bases). V lost 2 bases to trimming and J lost 3 bases, with 11 bases between them. The CDR3 sequence is 15 residues long. Germline CDR1 and CDR2: KGHSH and LQKENI.

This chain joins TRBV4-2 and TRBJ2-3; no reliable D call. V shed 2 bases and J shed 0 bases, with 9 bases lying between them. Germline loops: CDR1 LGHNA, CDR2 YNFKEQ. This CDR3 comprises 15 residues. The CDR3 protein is CASSQRHGSTDTQYF. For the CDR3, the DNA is TGTGCCAGCAGCCAACGTCACGGGAGCACAGATACGCAGTATTTT.

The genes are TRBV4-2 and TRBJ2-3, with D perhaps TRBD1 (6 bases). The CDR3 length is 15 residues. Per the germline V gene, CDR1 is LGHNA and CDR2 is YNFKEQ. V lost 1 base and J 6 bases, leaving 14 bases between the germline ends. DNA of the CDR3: TGTGCCAGCAGCCAAGTACGGTCAAGGGGGGATACGCAGTATTTT. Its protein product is CASSQVRSRGDTQYF.

CDR3: CASSQWTTEAFF. As DNA, the CDR3 is TGTGCCAGCTCCCAGTGGACCACTGAAGCTTTCTTT. The chain joins TRBV2 to TRBJ1-1; D is uncertain. V was cut by 8 bases and J by 4 bases, with 11 bases left in between. The germline V gene has CDR1 SNHLY and CDR2 FYNNEI. This CDR3 is built from 12 residues.